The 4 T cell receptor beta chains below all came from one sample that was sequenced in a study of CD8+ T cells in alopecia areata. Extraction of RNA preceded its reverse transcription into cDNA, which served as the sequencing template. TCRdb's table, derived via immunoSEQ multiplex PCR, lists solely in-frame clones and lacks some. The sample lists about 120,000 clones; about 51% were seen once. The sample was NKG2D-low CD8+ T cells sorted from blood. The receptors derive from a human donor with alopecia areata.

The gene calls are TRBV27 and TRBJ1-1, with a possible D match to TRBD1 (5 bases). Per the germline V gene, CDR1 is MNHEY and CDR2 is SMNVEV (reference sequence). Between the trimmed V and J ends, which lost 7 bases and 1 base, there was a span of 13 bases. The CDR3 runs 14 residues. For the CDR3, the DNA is TGTGCCAGCAAACCGGGACTAACGAACACTGAAGCTTTCTTT. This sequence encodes CASKPGLTNTEAFF.

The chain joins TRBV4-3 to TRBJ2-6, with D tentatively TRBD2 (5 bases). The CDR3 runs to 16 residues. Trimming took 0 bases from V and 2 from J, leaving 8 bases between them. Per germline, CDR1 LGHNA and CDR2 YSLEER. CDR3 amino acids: CASSQDIGAGANVLTF. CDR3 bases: TGCGCCAGCAGCCAAGATATCGGGGCTGGGGCCAACGTCCTGACTTTC.

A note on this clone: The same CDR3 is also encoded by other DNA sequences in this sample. CDR3 coding DNA: TGTGCCTGGAGTGTAAGCTACGAGCAGTACTTC. This codes for CAWSVSYEQYF. The chain is built from TRBV30 and TRBJ2-7, with D unresolved. V lost 0 bases, J lost 3 bases, and 3 bases lay in between. The CDR3 runs to 11 residues. Per germline, CDR1 GTSNPN and CDR2 SVGIG (reference sequence). The whole variable domain, filled in from reference TRBV30 and TRBJ2-7, reads SQTIHQWPATLVQPVGSPLSLECTVEGTSNPNLYWYRQAAGRGLQLLFYSVGIGQISSEVPQNLSASRPQDRQFILSSKKLLLSDSGFYLCAWSVSYEQYFGPGTRLTVT.

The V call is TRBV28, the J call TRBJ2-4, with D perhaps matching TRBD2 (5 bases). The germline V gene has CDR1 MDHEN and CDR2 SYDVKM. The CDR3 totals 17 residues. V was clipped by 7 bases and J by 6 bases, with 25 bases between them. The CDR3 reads CASMGSVLLGSPNIQYF. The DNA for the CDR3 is TGTGCCAGCATGGGGTCCGTCTTACTAGGTTCCCCAAACATTCAGTACTTC. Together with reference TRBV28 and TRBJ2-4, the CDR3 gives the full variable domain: DVKVTQSSRYLVKRTGEKVFLECVQDMDHENMFWYRQDPGLGLRLIYFSYDVKMKEKGDIPEGYSVSREKKERFSLILESASTNQTSMYLCASMGSVLLGSPNIQYFGAGTRLSVL.